These 24 T cell receptor beta chains were sequenced from one sample in a study of human T cells and chemical hapten exposure (dated by TCRdb to the early 2020s). To prepare the library, 5' RACE was applied. For sequencing, an Illumina MiSeq was employed. Starting from the raw public reads, TCRdb applied fastp trimming at Q25, assembled clones with MiXCR and retained in-frame beta chains. Rows merge per CDR3 protein into single entries with the most common DNA and genes. In this sample the table shows about 81,000 distinct CDR3 sequences, roughly 8% of which occur a single time. Clones ranked in the top ten supply under 3% of the sample. Total RNA was extracted from unfractionated whole blood collected in Tempus Blood RNA tubes. The source is a male donor in good health.

This clonotype was recorded many times. The chain links TRBV20-1 to TRBJ1-5; maybe TRBD1 (5 bases). CDR3 length: 15 amino acids. V was pared by 1 base and J by 2 bases, with 12 bases between. The germline gives CDR1 DFQATT, CDR2 SNEGSKA (reference sequence). The CDR3 reads CSARVEGIRNQPQHF. The CDR3 DNA sequence: TGCAGTGCTAGAGTTGAGGGGATACGCAATCAGCCCCAGCATTTT.

This clonotype was seen only a few times. This sequence joins TRBV12-3 or TRBV12-4 and TRBJ1-2, with 7 bases that match TRBD1. This CDR3 is 13 amino acids long. V lost 4 bases to trimming and J lost 2 bases; unmatched junction nucleotides: 1. CDR3 loop: CASSSQGNYGYTF. The CDR3 region has the DNA TGTGCCAGCAGTTCACAGGGGAACTATGGCTACACCTTC.

The chain is built from TRBV2 and TRBJ2-5; D not certain. CDR1 and CDR2 (germline): SNHLY, FYNNEI. The germline V and J ends were trimmed by 7 bases and 3 bases, with 21 bases remaining between them. This CDR3 region has 16 residues. The CDR3 loop reads CASTQESFNGKETQYF. The CDR3 DNA sequence: TGTGCCAGCACCCAGGAGAGTTTTAATGGCAAAGAGACCCAGTACTTC.

At least ten counts were recorded for this clonotype. CDR3 residues: CASSVGGGSGYTF. The CDR3 DNA sequence: TGTGCCAGCAGCGTAGGCGGGGGCTCTGGCTACACCTTC. V gene TRBV9 combines with J gene TRBJ1-2; TRBD1 might be the D (6 bases). This CDR3 is built from 13 residues. The V and J ends lost 0 bases and 7 bases respectively, with 10 bases between them. Germline CDR1 and CDR2: SGDLS and YYNGEE.

This clonotype appeared a few times. This sequence joins TRBV20-1 and TRBJ1-2; D ambiguous. Trimming removed 5 bases from V and 0 bases from J, with 10 bases in between. The CDR3 is 13 residues long. Germline CDR1 DFQATT, CDR2 SNEGSKA (reference sequence). CDR3 DNA sequence: TGCAGTGCTCCGCGGCTTCCTAACTATGGCTACACCTTC. Amino acids: CSAPRLPNYGYTF.

This clonotype was counted many times. The genes are TRBV24-1 and TRBJ2-1; 14 bases agree with TRBD2. The length of the CDR3 is 15 residues. Trimming at V came to 4 bases and at J to 6 bases, leaving 1 base not matched to a gene. Germline V gene sequence: CDR1 KGHDR, CDR2 SFDVKD. In nucleotides, the CDR3 is TGTGCCACCAGTGACGGACTAGCGGGAGGCAATGAGCAGTTCTTC. Its translation: CATSDGLAGGNEQFF.

This clonotype was seen many times. This chain uses TRBV7-6 with TRBJ2-2; 8 bases map to TRBD2. V shed 1 base and J 4 bases; nucleotides not matched to a gene: 5. Germline values: CDR1 SGHVS, CDR2 FNYEAQ. The CDR3 consists of 16 residues. The CDR3 DNA reads as TGTGCCAGCAGCTTAGGGCCAGCGGGGGCCACCGGGGAGCTGTTTTTT. It translates to CASSLGPAGATGELFF.

This clonotype was seen only a few times. V usage is TRBV10-2 and J usage is TRBJ2-1; the D gene is possibly TRBD1 (5 bases). Germline CDR1 WSHSY, CDR2 SAAADI. The CDR3 is made up of 15 amino acids. Between the trimmed V and J ends, which lost 0 bases and 2 bases, there was a span of 8 bases. The CDR3, as DNA: TGCGCCAGCAGTGAGTCGGTAGGGGCCTACAATGAGCAGTTCTTC. Protein sequence: CASSESVGAYNEQFF.

This clonotype was detected only a few times. The chain is built from TRBV18 and TRBJ1-4; D unclear. V lost 5 bases, J lost 0 bases, and 7 bases lay in between. The V gene's germline CDR1 is KGHSH and CDR2 LQKENI. The CDR3 runs to 14 residues. The CDR3 reads CASSAGPTNEKLFF. The CDR3 DNA is TGTGCCAGCTCAGCAGGTCCAACTAATGAAAAACTGTTTTTT. Full variable domain (outside the CDR3, taken from reference TRBV18 and TRBJ1-4): NAGVMQNPRHLVRRRGQEARLRCSPMKGHSHVYWYRQLPEEGLKFMVYLQKENIIDESGMPKERFSAEFPKEGPSILRIQQVVRGDSAAYFCASSAGPTNEKLFFGSGTQLSVL.

This clonotype has more than one count but fewer than ten. The rearrangement uses TRBV12-3 or TRBV12-4 and TRBJ2-7, with 8 bases lining up with TRBD1. This CDR3 is 15 amino acids long. Losses at the gene ends were 3 bases for V and 7 bases for J; bases not matched to a gene: 11. The CDR3 spells CASSFNPGTGGEQYF. CDR3 nucleotide sequence: TGTGCCAGCAGTTTTAATCCGGGGACAGGCGGTGAGCAGTACTTC.

This clonotype was detected a few times. The rearrangement joins TRBV29-1 to TRBJ1-2; D perhaps matches TRBD1 (6 bases). V was clipped by 6 bases and J by 4 bases, with 15 bases between them. This CDR3 comprises 13 residues. Germline loops: CDR1 SQVTM, CDR2 ANQGSEA. CDR3 protein: CSVGPDSFYGYTF. CDR3 nucleotides: TGCAGCGTCGGCCCGGACAGCTTCTATGGCTACACCTTC.

The V and J genes are TRBV6-2 or TRBV6-3 and TRBJ2-4, with 10 positions matching TRBD2. The V gene's germline CDR1 is MNHEY and CDR2 SVGEGT. Unmatched junction bases numbered 7, after V lost 1 base and J lost 7 bases. The CDR3 is 16 amino acids. The CDR3 sequence is CASSYFPSGGPNIQYF. Here the CDR3 DNA reads TGTGCCAGCAGTTACTTTCCTAGCGGGGGACCTAACATTCAGTACTTC.

This clonotype was counted many times. The chain employs TRBV5-5 and TRBJ2-1; TRBD2 agrees at 10 bases. Germline CDR1 SGHKS, CDR2 YYEKEE (reference sequence). J gave up 6 bases and V 2 bases, and 8 bases lay outside the gene matches. The CDR3 length is 16 residues. CDR3 sequence reads: CASSLLSGRAANEQFF. CDR3 nucleotide sequence: TGTGCCAGCAGCTTACTGAGCGGGAGGGCGGCCAATGAGCAGTTCTTC.

This clonotype was counted at least ten times. The chain uses TRBV12-3 or TRBV12-4 and TRBJ1-2, with TRBD1 matching 9 bases. Germline trimming cut 6 bases from V and 6 bases from J; bases unmatched to any gene: 5. CDR3 length: 13 amino acids. The CDR3 protein is CASSSTGGNGYTF. The CDR3, as DNA: TGTGCCAGCAGCTCCACAGGGGGCAATGGCTACACCTTC.

Ten or more counts support this clonotype. V gene TRBV7-2 combines with J gene TRBJ1-6, with D uncertain. This CDR3 comprises 14 residues. Germline V gives CDR1 SGHTA, CDR2 FQGNSA. The ends were cut back, 1 base at V and 4 bases at J, with 5 bases in the middle. DNA for the CDR3: TGTGCCAGCAGCTTAGGACCATATAATTCACCCCTCCACTTT. This translates into CASSLGPYNSPLHF.

The chain joins TRBV7-2 to TRBJ1-3, with 7 bases identical to TRBD1. V lost 8 bases, J lost 2 bases, and 6 bases stayed unmatched. Germline-derived CDR1 and CDR2 are SGHTA and FQGNSA. This CDR3 is built from 14 residues. CDR3 sequence reads: CASREGATGNTIYF. In nucleotides, the CDR3 is TGTGCCAGCCGCGAGGGGGCTACTGGAAACACCATATATTTT.

This clonotype was seen many times. The V and J genes are TRBV7-9 and TRBJ2-7; TRBD1 matches 7 bases. After removal of 5 bases from V and 2 bases from J, the junction contained 9 bases not matched to a gene. Germline lookup yields CDR1 SEHNR and CDR2 FQNEAQ (reference sequence). The CDR3 is 15 amino acids. DNA of the CDR3: TGTGCCAGCAGCACCTCTGACAGGGTAACCTACGAGCAGTACTTC. Translation: CASSTSDRVTYEQYF.

This clonotype was recorded a few times. The chain employs TRBV7-2 and TRBJ1-3; D call uncertain. Germline CDR1 reads SGHTA; CDR2 reads FQGNSA. This CDR3 has 15 amino acids. V gave up 2 bases and J gave up 0 bases, with 8 bases separating them. The CDR3 spells CASSLSPISGNTIYF. The CDR3 DNA is TGTGCCAGCAGCTTAAGTCCGATCTCTGGAAACACCATATATTTT.

CDR3 sequence: CASSSGQGTQETQYF. The CDR3 bases are TGTGCCAGCAGCTCGGGACAGGGGACTCAAGAGACCCAGTACTTC. The V and J genes are TRBV7-9 and TRBJ2-5; 10 nucleotides align to TRBD1. The germline V gene encodes CDR1 SEHNR and CDR2 FQNEAQ (reference sequence). V was pared by 4 bases and J by 2 bases, with 4 bases of the junction left unmatched. The CDR3 has 15 amino acids.

This clonotype was counted many times. This chain links TRBV18 with TRBJ1-6; tentative D call: TRBD1 (6 bases). Deletions cut 5 bases from V and 4 bases from J, with 12 bases between. Per the germline V gene, CDR1 is KGHSH and CDR2 is LQKENI. This CDR3 has 15 residues. DNA of the CDR3: TGTGCCAGCTCAGCTCTGGACAGTTATAATTCACCCCTCCACTTT. This translates into CASSALDSYNSPLHF.

The CDR3: CASWTSWGNQPQHF. The CDR3 region has the DNA TGTGCCAGCTGGACCTCCTGGGGCAATCAGCCCCAGCATTTT. V usage is TRBV6-1 and J usage is TRBJ1-5; the D is unclear. CDR3 length equals 14 residues. Per germline, CDR1 MNHNS and CDR2 SASEGT. Trimming removed 8 bases at V and 2 bases at J, with 13 bases between.

The chain couples TRBV2 to TRBJ1-1; no clear D. Looked up from germline, CDR1 is SNHLY and CDR2 is FYNNEI. The CDR3 sequence is 16 residues long. The V and J ends lost 4 bases and 3 bases respectively, with 18 bases between them. DNA for the CDR3: TGTGCCAGCAGTGCCACCCCCTCCCCTAGGGACACTGAAGCTTTCTTT. Encoded protein: CASSATPSPRDTEAFF.

This clonotype was picked up many times. J is TRBJ1-5 and V is TRBV7-9, with 10 bases that match TRBD1. V was clipped by 1 base and J by 1 base; unmatched bases: 7. The germline gives CDR1 SEHNR, CDR2 FQNEAQ (reference sequence). This CDR3 has 18 residues. The CDR3 here is CASSLELTGGRSNQPQHF. The CDR3 nucleotides read TGTGCCAGCAGCTTAGAATTGACAGGGGGCCGGAGCAATCAGCCCCAGCATTTT.

V gene TRBV2 combines with J gene TRBJ2-5, with 9 bases aligning to TRBD2. V gave up 4 bases and J gave up 1 base; unmatched junction bases: 7. The CDR3 contains 16 residues. Germline CDR1 SNHLY, CDR2 FYNNEI. CDR3 in amino acids: CASSAGAGGRQETQYF. In DNA, the CDR3 is TGTGCCAGCAGTGCTGGAGCGGGGGGCCGCCAAGAGACCCAGTACTTC.